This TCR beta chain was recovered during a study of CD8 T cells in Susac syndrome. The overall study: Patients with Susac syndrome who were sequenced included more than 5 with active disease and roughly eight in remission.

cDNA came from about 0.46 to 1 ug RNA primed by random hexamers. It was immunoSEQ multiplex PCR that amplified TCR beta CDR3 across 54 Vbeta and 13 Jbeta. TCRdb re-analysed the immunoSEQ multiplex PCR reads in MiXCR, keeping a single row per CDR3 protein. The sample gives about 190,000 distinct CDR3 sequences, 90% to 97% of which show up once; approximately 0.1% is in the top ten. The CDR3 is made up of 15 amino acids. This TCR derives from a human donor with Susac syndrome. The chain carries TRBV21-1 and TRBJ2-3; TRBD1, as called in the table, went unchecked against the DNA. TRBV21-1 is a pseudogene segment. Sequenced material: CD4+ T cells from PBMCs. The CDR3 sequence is CASSPDRRATDTQYF. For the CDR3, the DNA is TGTGCCAGCAGTCCCGACCGTAGGGCCACAGATACGCAGTATTTT.